Each of the 15 T cell receptor beta chains below was sequenced from the same sample in a study of cytomegalovirus exposure and HLA in healthy donors. With 60 Vbeta and 13 Jbeta primers, the PCR was carried out. Sequencing was performed with immunoSEQ multiplex PCR; in TCRdb, only in-frame clones are kept and a portion is missing. The sample shows approximately 110,000 clones, and more than 0.9% sits with its ten largest clones. The sequenced sample was PBMCs. Receptor source: a man younger than 35 in good health and CMV-seronegative.

V is TRBV27 and J is TRBJ1-5; TRBD1 matches 9 bases. CDR1 is MNHEY, CDR2 SMNVEV, per germline (reference sequence). With 6 bases clipped from V and 1 base from J, the junction kept 10 bases outside the gene matches. The CDR3 runs 17 residues. The CDR3 reads CASRVYKQGASNQPQHF. CDR3 nucleotide sequence: TGTGCCAGCAGAGTTTACAAACAGGGGGCGAGCAATCAGCCCCAGCATTTT.

This sequence joins TRBV30 and TRBJ2-2; 10 positions agree with TRBD2. The V segment lost 3 bases and the J segment 1 base; nucleotides outside the gene matches: 5. Germline-derived CDR1 and CDR2 are GTSNPN and SVGIG (reference sequence). This CDR3 comprises 16 residues. CDR3 amino acids: CAWSPRTSGNTGELFF. The CDR3 DNA reads as TGTGCCTGGAGCCCACGGACTAGCGGGAACACCGGGGAGCTGTTTTTT.

The rearrangement joins TRBV6-5 to TRBJ1-2; tentatively, D is TRBD1 (5 bases). Germline V lookup: CDR1 MNHEY, CDR2 SVGAGI. Trimming stripped 0 bases from V and 7 bases from J, with 12 bases between. The CDR3 totals 14 residues. The chain's CDR3 is CASSYSNGGGGYTF. The CDR3 DNA follows: TGTGCCAGCAGTTACTCGAATGGGGGAGGTGGCTACACCTTC.

A word on this clone: Germline is not matched at one junction end, which may reflect a read error. V usage is TRBV30 and J usage is TRBJ2-4, with D possibly being TRBD2 (5 bases). The CDR3 consists of 17 residues. Per germline, CDR1 GTSNPN and CDR2 SVGIG (reference sequence). CDR3 in amino acids: CAWNPRSGFLAKNIQYF. The CDR3 nucleotides read TGTGCCTGGAACCCCCGATCTGGGTTCCTAGCCAAAAACATCCAGTACTTC.

The chain links TRBV28 to TRBJ1-5; possible D gene TRBD1, 6 bases. The CDR3 is 15 amino acids. Trimming removed 3 bases at V and 2 bases at J, with 11 bases between. Germline CDR1 is MDHEN and CDR2 is SYDVKM. The CDR3 nucleotides are TGTGCCAGCAGTTTTTTGGGGGCGGGCAATCAGCCCCAGCATTTT. Its protein is CASSFLGAGNQPQHF.

The rearrangement uses TRBV27 and TRBJ1-1, with 9 bases lining up with TRBD1. Per germline, CDR1 MNHEY and CDR2 SMNVEV (reference sequence). J lost 4 bases, V lost 2 bases, and 8 bases had no gene match. The CDR3 totals 16 residues. DNA of the CDR3: TGTGCCAGCAGTTTAGGATCGGACAGGGGTCGCACTGAAGCTTTCTTT. Protein: CASSLGSDRGRTEAFF.

The chain links TRBV4-1 to TRBJ1-1; D call uncertain. CDR1 and CDR2 from the germline V gene are MGHRA and YSYEKL. V shed 4 bases and J shed 7 bases, with 13 bases lying between them. The CDR3 extends over 13 amino acids. The CDR3 coding sequence is TGCGCCAGCAGCCCAAGTATCGCACATGAAGCTTTCTTT. This translates into CASSPSIAHEAFF.

The V and J genes are TRBV6-4 and TRBJ1-2; maybe TRBD1 (5 bases). CDR1 is MRHNA, CDR2 SNTAGT, per germline. The CDR3 is 16 residues long. Deletions cut 2 bases from V and 5 bases from J, with 18 bases between. For the CDR3, the DNA is TGTGCCAGCAGTGACCCAAATAGGGGATTGCAGTATGGCTACACCTTC. Encoded protein: CASSDPNRGLQYGYTF.

The CDR3 DNA reads as TGCGCCAGCAGCTTGGATGTTGGACTTAGCACAGATACGCAGTATTTT. Protein product: CASSLDVGLSTDTQYF. V usage is TRBV5-1 and J usage is TRBJ2-3; possible D gene TRBD2, 5 bases. Germline V gene data show CDR1 as SGHRS and CDR2 as YFSETQ. The CDR3 is 16 amino acids. The V gene lost 0 bases and the J gene lost 0 bases, with 11 bases spanning the gap.

The chain links TRBV9 to TRBJ1-1; D not certain. This CDR3 is built from 16 residues. Trimming took 0 bases from V and 1 from J, leaving 13 bases between them. CDR1 is SGDLS, CDR2 YYNGEE, per germline. The CDR3 sequence: CASSVGGTLGNTEAFF. DNA of the CDR3: TGTGCCAGCAGCGTAGGAGGAACACTCGGGAACACTGAAGCTTTCTTT.

The V gene is TRBV27, the J gene TRBJ2-1, with TRBD2 identical over 8 bases. The CDR3 covers 14 residues. Germline CDR1 MNHEY, CDR2 SMNVEV (reference sequence). The ends lost 5 bases at V and 9 bases at J; junction bases unmatched: 9. As DNA, the CDR3 is TGTGCCAGCAGTCTGGAGCGGGGGCGGAGTGAGCAGTTCTTC. As protein: CASSLERGRSEQFF.

In DNA form, the CDR3 reads TGTGCCAGCAGTGCTAGCGGGGGGGGGTTCTTC. This sequence encodes CASSASGGGFF. The rearrangement uses TRBV6-1 and TRBJ2-1; 12 bases align to TRBD2. Germline assignment: CDR1 MNHNS and CDR2 SASEGT. J gave up 15 bases and V 4 bases, and 1 base lay outside the gene matches. The CDR3 contains 11 residues.

The chain links TRBV29-1 to TRBJ2-7; D is ambiguous. The CDR3 totals 13 residues. V lost 0 bases and J 0 bases, leaving 6 bases between the germline ends. Germline loops: CDR1 SQVTM, CDR2 ANQGSEA. The CDR3 here is CSVEEGASYEQYF. Here the CDR3 DNA reads TGCAGCGTTGAAGAAGGAGCCTCCTACGAGCAGTACTTC.

The chain recombines TRBV9 with TRBJ2-1; D not resolved. The germline CDR1 and CDR2 sequences are SGDLS and YYNGEE. This CDR3 has 12 amino acids. The V end was cut by 4 bases, the J end by 12 bases, with 14 bases between. Here the CDR3 DNA reads TGTGCCAGCAGCCCATTAGAGGAGCGGCAGTTCTTC. Translating gives CASSPLEERQFF.

The rearrangement links TRBV5-1 to TRBJ1-1; 8 nucleotides agree with TRBD1. CDR3 length equals 15 residues. V lost 4 bases and J lost 8; bases outside the gene matches: 13. The germline V gene has CDR1 SGHRS and CDR2 YFSETQ. CDR3 sequence reads: CASSPRQGTSQEAFF. CDR3 DNA sequence: TGCGCCAGCAGCCCTCGACAGGGGACTTCCCAAGAAGCTTTCTTT.